The 24 T cell receptor beta chains below come from one sample, sequenced in a study of identical twins. TCRdb independently ran MiXCR on the 5' RACE reads; one entry per CDR3 protein. The data contain about 490,000 distinct CDR3 sequences, roughly 15% of them singletons. Another study also made use of these data, one on yellow fever vaccine responses in identical twins.

The sequenced sample consisted of CD4+ T cells sorted from blood. The receptors originated from a woman between 18 and 30 years old in good health.

The chain carries TRBV25-1 and TRBJ2-2; maybe TRBD2 (5 bases). Trimming left V 4 bases short and J 6 bases short, with 12 bases between. This CDR3 region has 14 residues. CDR1 is MGHDK, CDR2 SYGVNS, per germline. DNA for the CDR3: TGTGCCAGCAGTGGCCGCGGGTCCCCCGGGGAGCTGTTTTTT. It is translated as CASSGRGSPGELFF.

This clonotype showed up just a few times. The chain recombines TRBV12-3 or TRBV12-4 with TRBJ1-3; D gene uncertain. The length of the CDR3 is 14 residues. The V end lost 7 bases, the J end lost 0 bases, and 10 bases lay between the germline ends. For the CDR3, the DNA is TGTGCCAGCACCAGGATGAGCTCTGGAAACACCATATATTTT. Translation: CASTRMSSGNTIYF.

The gene calls are TRBV12-3 or TRBV12-4 and TRBJ2-5; 10 bases fit TRBD1. The CDR3 has 15 residues. J gave up 2 bases and V 5 bases, and 5 bases lay outside the gene matches. As DNA, the CDR3 is TGTGCCAGCAGTCTTAGGACAGGGGGACAAGAGACCCAGTACTTC. Its translation is CASSLRTGGQETQYF.

The J gene is TRBJ2-1, the V gene TRBV5-6, with D maybe TRBD1 (6 bases). The V end lost 4 bases, the J end lost 2 bases, and 10 bases lay between the germline ends. The V gene's germline CDR1 is SGHDT and CDR2 YYEEEE. The CDR3 contains 14 residues. CDR3 in DNA: TGTGCCAGCAGCCGCAGGGGACCCTACAATGAGCAGTTCTTC. It specifies CASSRRGPYNEQFF.

The chain recombines TRBV3-1 with TRBJ1-2; TRBD1 is a possible D gene (5 bases). The germline gives CDR1 LGHDT, CDR2 YNNKEL (reference sequence). V was trimmed by 3 bases and J by 5 bases, leaving 19 bases between them. The CDR3 is made up of 16 amino acids. The CDR3 DNA reads as TGTGCCAGCAGCCAGAGGCCGGGACGCCATCCTTATGGCTACACCTTC. Translating it yields CASSQRPGRHPYGYTF.

V is TRBV27 and J is TRBJ2-3; unclear D gene. Trimming pared 3 bases from V and 4 bases from J, leaving 11 bases between. The CDR3 contains 14 residues. In germline, CDR1 is MNHEY, CDR2 SMNVEV (reference sequence). The CDR3 reads CASSFVGVPDTQYF. Written as DNA, the CDR3 is TGTGCCAGCAGTTTCGTGGGTGTCCCAGATACGCAGTATTTT.

This clonotype was seen repeatedly, ten times or more. The V call is TRBV5-1, the J call TRBJ2-2; D remains unclear. Germline lookup yields CDR1 SGHRS and CDR2 YFSETQ. CDR3 length: 13 amino acids. Trimming took 4 bases from V and 6 from J, leaving 10 bases between them. This chain's CDR3 is CASSPAASGELFF. The DNA of the CDR3 is TGCGCCAGCAGCCCGGCGGCCTCCGGGGAGCTGTTTTTT. Variable domain in full (rest from reference TRBV5-1 and TRBJ2-2): KAGVTQTPRYLIKTRGQQVTLSCSPISGHRSVSWYQQTPGQGLQFLFEYFSETQRNKGNFPGRFSGRQFSNSRSEMNVSTLELGDSALYLCASSPAASGELFFGEGSRLTVL.

V gene TRBV28 combines with J gene TRBJ1-2; D may be TRBD1 (5 bases). Germline-derived CDR1 and CDR2 are MDHEN and SYDVKM. This CDR3 comprises 12 residues. V lost 11 bases, J lost 7 bases, and 17 bases lay in between. In DNA form, the CDR3 reads TGTGCCGCCTCGGGGCAGGTGGCTGGCTACACCTTC. This translates into CAASGQVAGYTF.

In nucleotides, the CDR3 is TGCGCCAGCAGCCCGGAGAGTGCAACTAATGAAAAACTGTTTTTT. Protein sequence: CASSPESATNEKLFF. This chain links TRBV4-1 with TRBJ1-4; D ambiguous. The germline gives CDR1 MGHRA, CDR2 YSYEKL. V was trimmed by 4 bases and J by 0 bases, leaving 9 bases between them. The CDR3 runs to 15 residues.

This clonotype occurred a few times. The chain recombines TRBV28 with TRBJ2-1, with TRBD1 matching 7 bases. Germline V gives CDR1 MDHEN, CDR2 SYDVKM. With V trimmed by 10 bases and J by 0 bases, 9 bases remained unmatched. The CDR3 is 15 amino acids. CDR3 in amino acids: CATISRGISYNEQFF. CDR3 sequence (DNA): TGTGCCACCATCTCCAGGGGGATCTCCTACAATGAGCAGTTCTTC. Full variable domain (missing parts from reference TRBV28 and TRBJ2-1): DVKVTQSSRYLVKRTGEKVFLECVQDMDHENMFWYRQDPGLGLRLIYFSYDVKMKEKGDIPEGYSVSREKKERFSLILESASTNQTSMYLCATISRGISYNEQFFGPGTRLTVL.

This chain links TRBV20-1 with TRBJ2-7, with a tentative D call TRBD2 (6 bases). The CDR3 consists of 11 residues. Germline CDR1 is DFQATT and CDR2 is SNEGSKA (reference sequence). With 5 bases removed from V and 6 bases from J, the gap between germline ends came to 11 bases. CDR3 residues: CSAHGGAEQYF. As DNA, the CDR3 is TGCAGTGCTCACGGCGGGGCCGAGCAGTACTTC.

This clonotype was seen more than once but under ten times. At one of its ends the junction is not consistent with the germline gene, which may arise from a read error. V is TRBV7-8 and J is TRBJ2-1; D unresolved. CDR1 is SGHVS, CDR2 FQNEAQ, per germline. There are 11 residues in the CDR3. CDR3: CASSFYSEQFF. CDR3 coding DNA: TGTGCCAGCAGCTTTTACAGTGAGCAGTTCTTC.

In this sample, this clonotype turned up a few times. V usage is TRBV6-1 and J usage is TRBJ2-3; D is possibly TRBD1 or TRBD2 (5 bases each). Trimming removed 6 bases from V and 0 bases from J, with 13 bases in between. CDR3 size: 15 residues. CDR1 MNHNS and CDR2 SASEGT come from the germline V gene. DNA of the CDR3: TGTGCCAGCAGAATCCGGGACCTAAGCACAGATACGCAGTATTTT. Protein sequence: CASRIRDLSTDTQYF.

This clonotype was picked up a small number of times. The rearrangement joins TRBV24-1 to TRBJ1-5, with a weak D call TRBD1 (6 bases). This CDR3 contains 16 residues. V was clipped by 4 bases and J by 3 bases, with 15 bases between them. Germline lookup yields CDR1 KGHDR and CDR2 SFDVKD. CDR3 loop: CATSDPRRGANQPQHF. The CDR3 region has the DNA TGTGCCACCAGTGACCCACGTCGGGGGGCCAATCAGCCCCAGCATTTT.

In its sample, this clonotype was seen many times. This sequence joins TRBV12-3 or TRBV12-4 and TRBJ2-2; the D gene is possibly TRBD1 (6 bases). Trimming stripped 6 bases from V and 5 bases from J, with 10 bases between. CDR3 size: 13 residues. The CDR3 here is CASSHRATGELFF. The CDR3 nucleotides read TGTGCCAGCAGCCACAGGGCGACCGGGGAGCTGTTTTTT.

This clonotype was observed a few times. This sequence joins TRBV6-5 and TRBJ1-3, with no clear D. V lost 0 bases, J lost 1 base, and 10 bases lay in between. Germline CDR1 reads MNHEY; CDR2 reads SVGAGI. This CDR3 contains 16 residues. CDR3 nucleotides: TGTGCCAGCAGTTACTCGAGGGTGGGGTCTGGAAACACCATATATTTT. Translation: CASSYSRVGSGNTIYF.

This clonotype was seen a few times. V and J are TRBV9 and TRBJ1-6; the D is unclear. Germline V lookup: CDR1 SGDLS, CDR2 YYNGEE. This CDR3 spans 15 amino acids. With 0 bases removed from V and 4 bases from J, the gap between germline ends came to 8 bases. The CDR3 DNA reads as TGTGCCAGCAGCGTAGACGGGCAGTATAATTCACCCCTCCACTTT. Encoded protein: CASSVDGQYNSPLHF.

This clonotype has at least ten counts. This rearrangement joins TRBV2 to TRBJ1-2; D is unresolved. The germline gives CDR1 SNHLY, CDR2 FYNNEI. Trimming pared 1 base from V and 4 bases from J, leaving 4 bases between. The CDR3 covers 12 residues. DNA for the CDR3: TGTGCCAGCAGTGAAGAGGGCTATGGCTACACCTTC. Translated, it gives CASSEEGYGYTF.

This clonotype has more than one count but fewer than ten. The V call is TRBV5-6, the J call TRBJ2-3; D remains ambiguous. CDR1 SGHDT and CDR2 YYEEEE come from the germline V gene. The CDR3 extends over 15 amino acids. The V gene lost 3 bases and the J gene lost 4 bases, with 15 bases spanning the gap. DNA for the CDR3: TGTGCCAGCAGCTACCTCGGCGGCGGCGCAGATACGCAGTATTTT. Its protein is CASSYLGGGADTQYF.

The chain couples TRBV7-7 to TRBJ2-3; tentatively, D is TRBD2 (6 bases). The CDR3 runs to 13 residues. Per the germline V gene, CDR1 is SSHAT and CDR2 is FNYEAQ (reference sequence). Between the trimmed V and J ends, which lost 3 bases and 6 bases, there was a span of 10 bases. CDR3 DNA: TGTGCCAGCAGCTTCCTGCTAGCGGATACGCAGTATTTT. Translating gives CASSFLLADTQYF.

The V gene is TRBV18, the J gene TRBJ2-1; possibly TRBD2 for D (6 bases). The CDR3 loop spans 14 amino acids. The germline gives CDR1 KGHSH, CDR2 LQKENI. The V end lost 0 bases, the J end lost 9 bases, and 12 bases lay between the germline ends. CDR3: CASSPPGISGEQFF. Here the CDR3 DNA reads TGTGCCAGCTCACCACCGGGGATTAGCGGTGAGCAGTTCTTC. Full variable domain (rest looked up from reference TRBV18 and TRBJ2-1): NAGVMQNPRHLVRRRGQEARLRCSPMKGHSHVYWYRQLPEEGLKFMVYLQKENIIDESGMPKERFSAEFPKEGPSILRIQQVVRGDSAAYFCASSPPGISGEQFFGPGTRLTVL.

This clonotype appeared a few times. The chain couples TRBV7-9 to TRBJ2-5, with 8 positions matching TRBD2. The CDR3 has 15 residues. Germline CDR1 and CDR2: SEHNR and FQNEAQ (reference sequence). V trimming: 3 bases; J trimming: 7 bases; junction bases outside the gene matches: 10. The CDR3 region has the DNA TGTGCCAGCAGCTTGGATTGGAACGGGAGGGCGACCCAGTACTTC. Amino acids: CASSLDWNGRATQYF.

This clonotype was counted only a few times. This chain connects TRBV12-3 or TRBV12-4 to TRBJ2-7; D gene uncertain. Trimming took 5 bases from V and 0 from J, leaving 11 bases between them. CDR3 length: 14 residues. CDR3 protein: CASSPQVGSYEQYF. The CDR3 coding sequence is TGTGCCAGCAGTCCCCAAGTCGGCTCCTACGAGCAGTACTTC.

This sequence joins TRBV5-5 and TRBJ2-2; D not resolved. Per germline, CDR1 SGHKS and CDR2 YYEKEE (reference sequence). The CDR3 runs 14 residues. Deletions cut 5 bases from V and 6 bases from J, with 14 bases between. In DNA form, the CDR3 reads TGTGCCAGCAGTCGTGACCTCTTCTCCGGGGAGCTGTTTTTT. Residues: CASSRDLFSGELFF.